A selection of T cell receptor beta chains follows, all from one sample in a study of T cells in tumors after PD-1 blockade. TCRdb keeps only in-frame clones here, not all; method: immunoSEQ multiplex PCR. The data hold 54,000 or so clones, with around 77% observed a single time. Here the sequenced sample was PBMCs, taken before anti-PD-1 treatment. Source of these receptors: a human donor with basal cell carcinoma. Both conserved end residues are part of each CDR3. A D gene is named only where the DNA matches it firmly. Where a row states a size, it is once, few, many or the class of an expanded clone; other rows omit it.

J gene,CDR3 length,D gene,clone size,V gene,CDR3 DNA,CDR3 protein
TRBJ1-3,17,TRBD1,NA,TRBV23-1,TGCGCCAGCAGTCAAGATCAGACAGGGCTTTTAGGAAACACCATATATTTT,CASSQDQTGLLGNTIYF
TRBJ2-3,15,TRBD1,NA,TRBV6-1,TGTGCCAGCAGTGAACTAGACAGGGGCGTTGGTACGCAGTATTTT,CASSELDRGVGTQYF
TRBJ1-6,15,TRBD1,NA,TRBV7-9,TGTGCCAGCAGCTTAGTACAGGGGGGGAATTCACCCCTCCACTTT,CASSLVQGGNSPLHF
TRBJ2-3,15,TRBD2,NA,TRBV2,TGTGCCAGCAGTGGGGCGGGGGGGCTTGGTGATACGCAGTATTTT,CASSGAGGLGDTQYF
TRBJ1-5,19,TRBD1,NA,TRBV11-3,TGTGCCAGCAGCTTAGACGGTCCCGGGACAGGGGACCCCAATCAGCCCCAGCATTTT,CASSLDGPGTGDPNQPQHF
TRBJ1-2,15,TRBD1,medium-sized,TRBV5-4,TGTGCCAGCAGCTCCACAGGGGCGGGGGACTATGGCTACACCTTC,CASSSTGAGDYGYTF
TRBJ1-2,12,NA,few,TRBV25-1,TGTGCCAGCAGTGAATACCTTGGTGGCTACACCTTC,CASSEYLGGYTF
TRBJ2-2,15,NA,NA,TRBV21-1,TGTGCAGCAGGGTTCTGGGGGCGCTCCACCGGGGAGCTGTTTTTT,CAAGFWGRSTGELFF
TRBJ1-1,16,NA,NA,TRBV5-1,TGCGCCAGCAGCTTGGCTGGCAGACCCATGAACACTGAAGCTTTCTTT,CASSLAGRPMNTEAFF
TRBJ2-5,15,TRBD2,NA,TRBV6-4,TGTGCCAGCAGCCCCAGCGGGGGCGGGATGGAGACCCAGTACTTC,CASSPSGGGMETQYF